This is a list of T cell receptor beta chains from one sample in a study of blood T cells in healthy people across ages. MiXCR was run by TCRdb on the 5' RACE reads, yielding one entry per CDR3 protein. The top ten clones hold approximately 4.1% of a sample with roughly 1.5 million distinct CDR3 sequences, approximately 43% of them seen once. Sequenced input: blood. The source of these receptors is a woman between 18 and 29 years old in good health. CDR3s include the opening cysteine and the closing phenylalanine or tryptophan. D genes are given only for firm matches. Clone size is not always given. Where it is, it says once, few, many or a class for expanded clones.

CDR3,DNA,V,D,J,size
CASRQDYGGDEQFF,TGTGCCAGCAGGCAGGACTACGGCGGGGATGAGCAGTTCTTC,TRBV6-5,.,TRBJ2-1,.
CATSDSTDNQPQHF,TGTGCCACCAGTGATTCGACAGACAATCAGCCCCAGCATTTT,TRBV24-1,.,TRBJ1-5,.
CASSSEPAGVYNEQFF,TGTGCCAGCAGCTCCGAGCCAGCGGGGGTCTACAATGAGCAGTTCTTC,TRBV6-5,TRBD2,TRBJ2-1,few
CASSSGTGNQPQHF,TGTGCCAGCAGCTCCGGGACGGGCAATCAGCCCCAGCATTTT,TRBV7-9,.,TRBJ1-5,many
CSARIRPSPISYNEQFF,TGCAGTGCTAGGATCCGACCGAGTCCCATTTCCTACAATGAGCAGTTCTTC,TRBV20-1,.,TRBJ2-1,.
CASGPQGSRNQPQHF,TGTGCTAGTGGTCCGCAGGGGTCGCGCAATCAGCCCCAGCATTTT,TRBV12-5,.,TRBJ1-5,.
CASSYGTSGMFEQYF,TGTGCCAGCAGTTACGGTACTAGCGGGATGTTCGAGCAGTACTTC,TRBV6-2/TRBV6-3,TRBD2,TRBJ2-7,few
CASSEATGQAYEQYF,TGTGCCAGCAGCGAAGCGACAGGACAAGCCTACGAGCAGTACTTC,TRBV2,.,TRBJ2-7,once
CSARRGADTQYF,TGCAGTGCTAGGAGGGGAGCAGATACGCAGTATTTT,TRBV20-1,.,TRBJ2-3,few
CSAGRLADNEQYF,TGCAGTGCTGGCCGACTAGCGGACAATGAGCAGTACTTC,TRBV20-1,TRBD2,TRBJ2-5,.
CASSSRMISYNEQFF,TGTGCCAGCAGCTCTAGGATGATATCCTACAATGAGCAGTTCTTC,TRBV7-2,.,TRBJ2-1,once
CASSQVGTQSPLHF,TGCGCCAGCAGCCAAGTGGGGACTCAGTCACCCCTCCACTTT,TRBV4-3,.,TRBJ1-6,once
CASLLGGRGQETQYF,TGTGCCAGCCTCCTGGGGGGAAGAGGGCAAGAGACCCAGTACTTC,TRBV2,.,TRBJ2-5,few
CASRFRVGRSSYNEQFF,TGTGCCAGCAGGTTCCGGGTAGGCCGGAGCTCCTACAATGAGCAGTTCTTC,TRBV12-3/TRBV12-4,.,TRBJ2-1,few
CASPEGGSPSTDTQYF,TGTGCCAGCCCGGAAGGGGGGTCCCCTAGCACAGATACGCAGTATTTT,TRBV7-9,.,TRBJ2-3,.
CSAVFGGYTF,TGCAGTGCCGTCTTTGGGGGCTACACCTTC,TRBV20-1,.,TRBJ1-2,few
CSVASWAGEAFF,TGCAGCGTTGCCTCTTGGGCCGGAGAAGCTTTCTTT,TRBV29-1,.,TRBJ1-1,.
CASNGRRSASYNEQFF,TGTGCCAGCAACGGCCGGAGGAGCGCATCCTACAATGAGCAGTTCTTC,TRBV28,.,TRBJ2-1,.
CASRQAGVGDTQYF,TGTGCCAGCAGACAAGCGGGAGTCGGAGATACGCAGTATTTT,TRBV2,TRBD2,TRBJ2-3,.
CSVESLLSEKLFF,TGCAGCGTTGAAAGCCTATTAAGCGAAAAACTGTTTTTT,TRBV29-1,.,TRBJ1-4,.
CASSAGLSGNYGYTF,TGTGCCAGCAGCGCTGGGTTGTCGGGGAACTATGGCTACACCTTC,TRBV6-1,.,TRBJ1-2,.
CASSVSSRSPYNEQFF,TGTGCCAGCAGCGTAAGCTCGCGCAGCCCCTACAATGAGCAGTTCTTC,TRBV9,.,TRBJ2-1,once
CSGGGRSTDTQYF,TGCAGCGGTGGCGGGAGAAGCACAGATACGCAGTATTTT,TRBV29-1,TRBD2,TRBJ2-3,.
CSASRGSGDTQYF,TGCAGTGCTAGTAGAGGGAGCGGGGATACGCAGTATTTT,TRBV20-1,.,TRBJ2-3,.
CSASVAGGESYNEQFF,TGCAGTGCTAGTGTAGCGGGGGGAGAATCCTACAATGAGCAGTTCTTC,TRBV20-1,TRBD2,TRBJ2-1,.
CSARTVLASRWNEQYF,TGCAGTGCTAGGACGGTGCTAGCCTCTCGGTGGAACGAGCAGTACTTC,TRBV20-1,.,TRBJ2-7,few
CASSLGDLSGTEAFF,TGCGCCAGCAGCTTGGGGGATCTCTCGGGCACTGAAGCTTTCTTT,TRBV5-1,.,TRBJ1-1,few
CAWSVGMNTEAFF,TGTGCCTGGAGTGTAGGAATGAACACTGAAGCTTTCTTT,TRBV30,.,TRBJ1-1,.
CASSPPGQRNGYTF,TGTGCCAGCTCACCACCCGGACAGAGGAATGGCTACACCTTC,TRBV18,.,TRBJ1-2,few
CSAIGTSTYEQYF,TGCAGTGCTATAGGGACTTCCACCTACGAGCAGTACTTC,TRBV20-1,.,TRBJ2-7,few
CASSSPLGEQYF,TGTGCCAGCAGCTCCCCATTGGGCGAGCAGTACTTC,TRBV7-9,.,TRBJ2-7,.
CASSQRGRYYNEQFF,TGCGCCAGCAGTCAACGTGGGAGATACTACAATGAGCAGTTCTTC,TRBV5-1,.,TRBJ2-1,.
CASSPPQVAGTQYF,TGTGCCAGCAGTCCCCCCCAGGTGGCGGGGACCCAGTACTTC,TRBV28,.,TRBJ2-5,.
CATGAESYNEQYF,TGTGCCACGGGGGCAGAGTCCTACAATGAGCAGTACTTC,TRBV24-1,.,TRBJ2-7,.
CASSKLRQGSYEQYF,TGTGCCAGCAGCAAACTCAGACAGGGTTCCTACGAGCAGTACTTC,TRBV21-1,.,TRBJ2-7,.
CASSYDVGGSSYNEQFF,TGTGCCAGCAGTTACGACGTGGGAGGGAGCTCCTACAATGAGCAGTTCTTC,TRBV6-2/TRBV6-3,TRBD2,TRBJ2-1,.
CASGLGDSGANVLTF,TGTGCTAGTGGTTTGGGGGACTCTGGGGCCAACGTCCTGACTTTC,TRBV12-5,.,TRBJ2-6,few
CASRDISGGGYNEQYF,TGTGCCAGCAGGGATATTTCAGGAGGCGGTTACAATGAGCAGTACTTC,TRBV7-3,.,TRBJ2-7,many
CAISDLIRNYGYTF,TGTGCCATCAGTGATTTGATACGTAACTATGGCTACACCTTC,TRBV10-3,.,TRBJ1-2,many
CASNRQSGSTDTQYF,TGTGCCAGCAACCGACAGAGCGGGAGCACAGATACGCAGTATTTT,TRBV7-2,.,TRBJ2-3,few
CASKTSGGSYNEQYF,TGTGCCAGCAAGACTAGCGGGGGGTCCTACAATGAGCAGTACTTC,TRBV27,TRBD2,TRBJ2-7,.
CASSLVRGSGNTGELFF,TGTGCCAGCAGCTTAGTGCGGGGTTCCGGGAACACCGGGGAGCTGTTTTTT,TRBV7-2,.,TRBJ2-2,.
CSASRLSESYEQYF,TGCAGTGCTAGTAGGCTTAGCGAGTCCTACGAGCAGTACTTC,TRBV20-1,.,TRBJ2-7,.
CASSVDSTRGEQYF,TGTGCCAGCAGCGTAGACTCAACCAGGGGCGAGCAGTACTTC,TRBV9,.,TRBJ2-7,.
CASSTKWGAYNEQFF,TGTGCCAGCAGCACAAAGTGGGGAGCCTACAATGAGCAGTTCTTC,TRBV11-2,.,TRBJ2-1,.
CASSLQGGLGGTDTQYF,TGTGCCAGCTCACTCCAAGGAGGGCTAGGGGGCACAGATACGCAGTATTTT,TRBV18,.,TRBJ2-3,.
CATSRGGSGHEQYF,TGTGCCACCAGCAGAGGTGGTAGCGGGCACGAGCAGTACTTC,TRBV15,TRBD2,TRBJ2-7,.
CASSGDPLAGGETQYF,TGTGCCAGCAGCGGGGATCCCCTAGCGGGGGGGGAGACCCAGTACTTC,TRBV12-3/TRBV12-4,TRBD2,TRBJ2-5,once
CSASLDPQLTYNEQFF,TGCAGTGCTAGTCTGGATCCTCAACTGACGTACAATGAGCAGTTCTTC,TRBV20-1,.,TRBJ2-1,.
CASSPDLGSGRANEQFF,TGTGCCAGCAGCCCCGACCTCGGTAGCGGGAGGGCCAATGAGCAGTTCTTC,TRBV3-1,TRBD2,TRBJ2-1,.